The TCR beta chain described here comes from a study of cytotoxic CD8 clonotypes in ibrutinib-treated CLL. Germline V gives CDR1 SNHLY, CDR2 FYNNEI. The CDR3 spans 14 residues. Trimming cost V 3 bases and J 2 bases, with 9 bases left between them. Libraries of TCR beta were made from 1.5 to 2 micrograms of genomic DNA that came from cryopreserved PBMCs. Depth targeted 1 in 200,000 to 1 in 1 million T cells, averaging 10x coverage per clonotype. The method was immunoSEQ multiplex PCR; TCRdb's version includes in-frame clones alone and lacks a portion of them. The sample gives about 25,000 clones, 69% of which show up once; roughly 50% is in the top ten.

The sample was PBMCs, taken at disease progression, from a patient treated with ibrutinib. The receptor was isolated from a human donor with chronic lymphocytic leukemia. This chain uses TRBV2 with TRBJ2-3; D is perhaps TRBD1 (5 bases). The CDR3 nucleotides are TGTGCCAGCAGTGAGGCCAGGGCCACAGATACGCAGTATTTT. This translates into CASSEARATDTQYF.